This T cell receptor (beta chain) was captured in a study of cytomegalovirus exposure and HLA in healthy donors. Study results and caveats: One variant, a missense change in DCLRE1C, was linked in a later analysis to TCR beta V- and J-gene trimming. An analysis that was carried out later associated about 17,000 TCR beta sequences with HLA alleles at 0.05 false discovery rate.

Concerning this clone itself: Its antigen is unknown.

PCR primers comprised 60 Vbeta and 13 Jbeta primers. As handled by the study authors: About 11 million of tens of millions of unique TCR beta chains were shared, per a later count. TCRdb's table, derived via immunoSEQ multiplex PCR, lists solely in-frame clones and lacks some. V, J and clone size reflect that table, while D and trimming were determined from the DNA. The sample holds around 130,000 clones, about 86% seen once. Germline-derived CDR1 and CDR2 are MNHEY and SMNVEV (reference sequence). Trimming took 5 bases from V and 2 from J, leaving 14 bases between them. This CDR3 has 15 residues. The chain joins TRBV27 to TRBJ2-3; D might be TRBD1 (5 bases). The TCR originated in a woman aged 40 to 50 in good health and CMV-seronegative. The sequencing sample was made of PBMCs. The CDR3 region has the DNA TGTGCCAGCAGTCCGACAGTAGACAACACAGATACGCAGTATTTT. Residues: CASSPTVDNTDTQYF.